These T cell receptor beta chains were read from a single sample in a study of shared clonotypes between healthy human individuals. The data were produced by immunoSEQ multiplex PCR, yet TCRdb's version contains in-frame clones alone and is incomplete. The table lists about 2.2 million clones, around 93% of them singletons. Sequences were obtained from naive CD8+ T cells from PBMCs. Receptor source: a man younger than 35 in good health. Some clones in this sample may be carry-over from other donors' samples. The CDR3 runs from the conserved cysteine through the conserved F or W. A D gene is named only where the DNA matches it firmly. Size is omitted from some rows. Given values are once, few, many or a class for expanded clones.

D: TRBD1; size: .; J: TRBJ1-2; V: TRBV28; length: 17; DNA: TGTGCCAGCAGTTTAGCCCGGGACAGGGATTTTTTTCGTGGCTACACCTTC; CDR3: CASSLARDRDFFRGYTF
D: .; size: .; J: TRBJ2-5; V: TRBV11-2; length: 15; DNA: TGTGCCAGCAGCTTAGTGGCAGGGACTCAAGAGACCCAGTACTTC; CDR3: CASSLVAGTQETQYF
D: .; size: once; J: TRBJ1-5; V: TRBV2; length: 15; DNA: TGTGCCAGCAAGAACAGTCTGGGGTCAAATCAGCCCCAGCATTTT; CDR3: CASKNSLGSNQPQHF
D: TRBD1; size: .; J: TRBJ2-7; V: TRBV28; length: 17; DNA: TGTGCCAGCAGTTCGGACAGGGCAATACTCAAAGCCTACGAGCAGTACTTC; CDR3: CASSSDRAILKAYEQYF
D: TRBD1; size: .; J: TRBJ1-1; V: TRBV4-3; length: 15; DNA: TGCGCCAGCAGCCAAGACAGGGGGATGAACACTGAAGCTTTCTTT; CDR3: CASSQDRGMNTEAFF
D: .; size: .; J: TRBJ2-1; V: TRBV27; length: 16; DNA: TGTGCCAGCAGTTTATACGGGTGGAGCTCCTACAATGAGCAGTTCTTC; CDR3: CASSLYGWSSYNEQFF
D: TRBD2; size: .; J: TRBJ2-1; V: TRBV7-8; length: 14; DNA: TGTGCCAGCAGCTTATGGATAGCGGGCAATGAGCAGTTCTTC; CDR3: CASSLWIAGNEQFF
D: TRBD2; size: .; J: TRBJ2-2; V: TRBV30; length: 13; DNA: TGTGCCTGGGCGGGGGGGTACACCGGGGAGCTGTTTTTT; CDR3: CAWAGGYTGELFF
D: .; size: .; J: TRBJ2-1; V: TRBV27; length: 13; DNA: TGTGCCAGCAGTTTAGGGCAGGAAGATGAGCAGTTCTTC; CDR3: CASSLGQEDEQFF
D: .; size: .; J: TRBJ2-1; V: TRBV5-6; length: 15; DNA: TGTGCCAGCAGCTTTGGAGCAGGGCCCTACAATGAGCAGTTCTTC; CDR3: CASSFGAGPYNEQFF
D: .; size: .; J: TRBJ1-4; V: TRBV28; length: 12; DNA: TGTGCCAGCAGTCCAACTAATGAAAAACTGTTTTTT; CDR3: CASSPTNEKLFF